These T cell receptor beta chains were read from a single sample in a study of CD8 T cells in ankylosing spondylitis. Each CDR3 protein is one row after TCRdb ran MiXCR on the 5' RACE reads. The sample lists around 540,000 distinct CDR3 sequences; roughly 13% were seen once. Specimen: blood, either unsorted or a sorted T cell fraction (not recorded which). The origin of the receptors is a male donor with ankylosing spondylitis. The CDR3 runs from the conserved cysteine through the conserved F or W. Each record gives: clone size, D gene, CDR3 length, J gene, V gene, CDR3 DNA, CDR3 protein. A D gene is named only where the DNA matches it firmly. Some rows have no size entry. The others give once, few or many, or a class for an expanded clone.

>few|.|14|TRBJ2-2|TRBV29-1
TGCAGCGTTGGGGTGGAGGGGTACACCGGGGAGCTGTTTTTT
CSVGVEGYTGELFF
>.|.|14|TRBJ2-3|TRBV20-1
TGCAGTGCGGAGGACGGAACTAGCACAGATACGCAGTATTTT
CSAEDGTSTDTQYF
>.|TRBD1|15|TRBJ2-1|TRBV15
TGTGCCACCAGCATGGACAGGGGTTCCTACAATGAGCAGTTCTTC
CATSMDRGSYNEQFF
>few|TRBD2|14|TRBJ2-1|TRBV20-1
TGCAGTGCTATAGAACTAGCGGGAGTCAATGAGCAGTTCTTC
CSAIELAGVNEQFF
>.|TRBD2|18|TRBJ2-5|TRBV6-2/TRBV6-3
TGTGCCAGCAGTTACTCGATTGGCGGGAGCGCCCTACAAGAGACCCAGTACTTC
CASSYSIGGSALQETQYF
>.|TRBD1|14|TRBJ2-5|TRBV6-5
TGTGCCAGCAGTTCGGGACAGGCGAGGGGGACCCAGTACTTC
CASSSGQARGTQYF
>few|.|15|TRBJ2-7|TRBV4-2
TGTGCCAGCAGCCAAGCGGGCTTTAGCTCCTACGAGCAGTACTTC
CASSQAGFSSYEQYF
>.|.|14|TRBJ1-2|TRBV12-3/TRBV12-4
TGTGCCAGCAGTTTAAACAGGGTCCCGGATGGCTACACCTTC
CASSLNRVPDGYTF
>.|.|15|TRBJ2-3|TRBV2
TGTGCCAGCAGTGCGGGGGCCCTTTCTACAGATACGCAGTATTTT
CASSAGALSTDTQYF
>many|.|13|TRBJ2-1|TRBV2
TGTGCCAGCAACAGAGGACAGAGTAATGAGCAGTTCTTC
CASNRGQSNEQFF
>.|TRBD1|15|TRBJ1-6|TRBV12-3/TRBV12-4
TGTGCCAGCAGTCCGACCGGGACAGGCGATTCACCCCTCCACTTT
CASSPTGTGDSPLHF
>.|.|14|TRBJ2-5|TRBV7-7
TGTGCCAGCAGCCCGGGATCGTACCAAGAGACCCAGTACTTC
CASSPGSYQETQYF
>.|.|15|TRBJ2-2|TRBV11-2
TGTGCCAGCAGCTTCGAGCTAGGGGACACCGGGGAGCTGTTTTTT
CASSFELGDTGELFF
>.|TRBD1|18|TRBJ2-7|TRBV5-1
TGCGCCAGCAGCCGCGGAGTAAGGGACAGCTTTACCGCCTACGAGCAGTACTTC
CASSRGVRDSFTAYEQYF
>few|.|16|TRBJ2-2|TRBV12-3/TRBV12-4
TGTGCCAGAAAACGCGGGGGCGGAGCGAACACCGGGGAGCTGTTTTTT
CARKRGGGANTGELFF
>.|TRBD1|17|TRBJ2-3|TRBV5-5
TGTGCCAGCAGCTACCAACAGGGGGCAATAAGCACAGATACGCAGTATTTT
CASSYQQGAISTDTQYF
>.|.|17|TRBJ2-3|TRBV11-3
TGTGCCAGCAGCTTTGGCGGGTGGAGGGCAGGCACAGATACGCAGTATTTT
CASSFGGWRAGTDTQYF
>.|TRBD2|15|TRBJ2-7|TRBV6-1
TGTGCCAGCAGGCTGACTAGCGGGAGCTCCTACGAGCAGTACTTC
CASRLTSGSSYEQYF
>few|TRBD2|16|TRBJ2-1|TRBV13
TGTGCCAGCAGCTCCTCCGGGACTACCTCTCTCGTGGAGCAGTTCTTC
CASSSSGTTSLVEQFF
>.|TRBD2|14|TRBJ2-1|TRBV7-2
TGTGCCAGCGGACGGGGGGGATCCTACAATGAGCAGTTCTTC
CASGRGGSYNEQFF
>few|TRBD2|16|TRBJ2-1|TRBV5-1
TGCGCCAGCAGCTCCGTCGGACTAGCGGGAGGGAATGAGCAGTTCTTC
CASSSVGLAGGNEQFF
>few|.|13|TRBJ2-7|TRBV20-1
TGCAGTGCTGGACCGGGACTTGAATACGAGCAGTACTTC
CSAGPGLEYEQYF
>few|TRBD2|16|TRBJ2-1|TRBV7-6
TGTGCCAGCAGCTTACTTTCTGCGGGAGCCAACAATGAGCAGTTCTTC
CASSLLSAGANNEQFF
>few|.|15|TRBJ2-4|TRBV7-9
TGTGCCAGCAGTCATTCAGGTGTAGCCAAAAACATTCAGTACTTC
CASSHSGVAKNIQYF
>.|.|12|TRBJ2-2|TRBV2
TGTGCGGGAGGAGCGAACACCGGGGAGCTGTTTTTT
CAGGANTGELFF
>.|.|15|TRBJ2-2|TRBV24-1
TGTGCCACCAGTGAGAATAGTCGCGACACCGGGGAGCTGTTTTTT
CATSENSRDTGELFF
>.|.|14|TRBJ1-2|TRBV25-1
TGTGCCAGCAGTGAATGGGCAGGGCCCCATGGCTACACCTTC
CASSEWAGPHGYTF
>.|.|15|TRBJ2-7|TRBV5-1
TGCGCCAGCAGCTTGGTAGCGAGAGAGAGGGACGAGCAGTACTTC
CASSLVARERDEQYF
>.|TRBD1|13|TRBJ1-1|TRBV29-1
TGCAGCGTTGGGACAGGGGTTGGCACTGAAGCTTTCTTT
CSVGTGVGTEAFF
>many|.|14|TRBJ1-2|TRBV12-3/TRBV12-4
TGTGCCAGCACCCCTGAGAGAGCTAACTATGGCTACACCTTC
CASTPERANYGYTF
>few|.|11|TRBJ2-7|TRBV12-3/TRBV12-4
TGTGCCAGCACCACTGGTTACGAGCAGTACTTC
CASTTGYEQYF
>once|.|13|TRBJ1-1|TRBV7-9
TGTGCCAGCAACCCTTGGACAGAAACTGAAGCTTTCTTT
CASNPWTETEAFF
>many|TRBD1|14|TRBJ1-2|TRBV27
TGTGCCAGCAGCACCGGGACAGTGAACTATGGCTACACCTTC
CASSTGTVNYGYTF
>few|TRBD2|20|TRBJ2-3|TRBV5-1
TGCGCCAGCAGACGAGGGACTAGCAGAATTGAGGGAGGAGGCACAGATACGCAGTATTTT
CASRRGTSRIEGGGTDTQYF
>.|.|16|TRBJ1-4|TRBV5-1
TGCGCCAGCAGCTTGGGTCTTCCAGCTACTAATGAAAAACTGTTTTTT
CASSLGLPATNEKLFF
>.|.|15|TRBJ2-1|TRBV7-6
TGTGCCAGCAGCTTAAGGGGACTTCACTACAATGAGCAGTTCTTC
CASSLRGLHYNEQFF
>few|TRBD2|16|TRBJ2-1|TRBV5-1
TGCGCCAGCAGCGCAGGTCGTCTAGCGGGAGGGGATGAGCAGTTCTTC
CASSAGRLAGGDEQFF
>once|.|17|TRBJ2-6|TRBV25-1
TGTGCCAGCAGTGCCGCGGAGGGGGTCTCTGGGGCCAACGTCCTGACTTTC
CASSAAEGVSGANVLTF
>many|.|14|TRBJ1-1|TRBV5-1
TGCGCCAGCAGCTTGGCCCCAGTAGACACTGAAGCTTTCTTT
CASSLAPVDTEAFF
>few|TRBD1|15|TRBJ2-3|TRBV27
TGTGCCAGCAGTTCCGGGACAGGGTTACCAGATACGCAGTATTTT
CASSSGTGLPDTQYF
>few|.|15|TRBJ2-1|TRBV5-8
TGTGCCAGCAGCTTGGGGGACAACCGATACAATGAGCAGTTCTTC
CASSLGDNRYNEQFF
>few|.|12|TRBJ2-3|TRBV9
TGTGCCAGCAGCGTGATGCTAGATACGCAGTATTTT
CASSVMLDTQYF
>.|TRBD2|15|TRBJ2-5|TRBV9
TGTGCCAGCAGCTGGACTAGCGGGGACCAAGAGACCCAGTACTTC
CASSWTSGDQETQYF
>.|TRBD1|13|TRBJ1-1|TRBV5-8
TGTGCCAGCGGCCCGGACAGGGCTCTTGAAGCTTTCTTT
CASGPDRALEAFF
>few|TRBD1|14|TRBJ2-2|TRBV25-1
TGTGCCAGCAGTGACCGACAGGGCCGGGGGGAGCTGTTTTTT
CASSDRQGRGELFF